These 5 T cell receptor beta chains came from one sample sequenced in a study of OX40 agonist ivuxolimab in advanced cancers. TCRdb's copy holds only in-frame clones and misses some; the assay was immunoSEQ multiplex PCR. The table has 43,000 or so clones, approximately 88% seen once. This specimen consisted of CD4+ or CD8+ T cells sorted from blood, obtained in a trial of the OX40 agonist ivuxolimab. The receptor source for this set is an adult with an advanced solid tumor such as melanoma, head and neck, liver or kidney cancer.

This rearrangement joins TRBV5-8 to TRBJ2-2; D remains ambiguous. Between the trimmed V and J ends, which lost 3 bases and 6 bases, there was a span of 9 bases. This CDR3 region has 13 residues. CDR1 SGHTS and CDR2 YDEGEE come from the germline V gene. CDR3 sequence reads: CASSSLSAGELFF. The CDR3 DNA sequence: TGTGCCAGCAGCTCCCTAAGCGCCGGGGAGCTGTTTTTT. Based on the CDR3 plus reference TRBV5-8 and TRBJ2-2, the full variable domain is EAGVTQSPTHLIKTRGQQATLRCSPISGHTSVYWYQQALGLGLQFLLWYDEGEERNRGNFPPRFSGRQFPNYSSELNVNALELEDSALYLCASSSLSAGELFFGEGSRLTVL.

The gene calls are TRBV5-8 and TRBJ1-5; 9 bases are a match to TRBD1. Germline CDR1 SGHTS, CDR2 YDEGEE. V shed 4 bases, J shed 5 bases, and the junction held 7 bases outside the gene matches. The CDR3 is 15 amino acids. CDR3 residues: CASSRTGQGHQPQHF. The CDR3 DNA follows: TGTGCCAGCAGCCGGACTGGACAGGGGCATCAGCCCCAGCATTTT. Combining the CDR3 with reference TRBV5-8 and TRBJ1-5 gives the whole variable domain EAGVTQSPTHLIKTRGQQATLRCSPISGHTSVYWYQQALGLGLQFLLWYDEGEERNRGNFPPRFSGRQFPNYSSELNVNALELEDSALYLCASSRTGQGHQPQHFGDGTRLSIL.

The chain carries TRBV6-5 and TRBJ2-2; D perhaps matches TRBD2 (5 bases). The ends were cut back, 11 bases at V and 2 bases at J, with 12 bases in the middle. CDR1 is MNHEY and CDR2 is SVGAGI in the germline V gene. The CDR3 has 13 residues. Here the CDR3 DNA reads TGTGCCTCAAGGGAGACTAACACCGGGGAGCTGTTTTTT. Amino acids: CASRETNTGELFF.

This chain connects TRBV7-6 to TRBJ2-2; 9 bases are a match to TRBD2. The CDR3 length is 15 residues. In germline, CDR1 is SGHVS, CDR2 FNYEAQ. Losses at the gene ends were 3 bases for V and 7 bases for J; bases not matched to a gene: 6. The CDR3 DNA follows: TGTGCCAGCAGCTTTAGCGGGAGTCGAAACGGGGAGCTGTTTTTT. Protein: CASSFSGSRNGELFF.

This chain links TRBV28 with TRBJ2-7; D unresolved. The CDR3 consists of 13 residues. Germline CDR1 MDHEN, CDR2 SYDVKM. V was pared by 5 bases and J by 6 bases, with 14 bases between. Here the CDR3 reads CASSRLHPGEQYF. In DNA form, the CDR3 reads TGTGCCAGCAGTCGCCTCCACCCGGGCGAGCAGTACTTC.